This is a list of T cell receptor beta chains from one sample in a study of chemoradiotherapy in HPV16-positive cancers. Data came from immunoSEQ multiplex PCR; TCRdb stores just in-frame clones and leaves some out. Here the sample spans about 17,000 clones, nearly 90% being singletons. Sequencing used blood, obtained from a patient who underwent chemoradiotherapy. The receptors shown here come from a human donor with HPV-associated anogenital cancer. The CDR3 runs from the conserved cysteine through the conserved F or W. A D gene is named only where the DNA matches it firmly. Part of the rows lack a size; the others show once, few, many or a class for expanded clones.

v_gene: TRBV6-1
d_gene: .
j_gene: TRBJ2-2
abundance: .
CDR3aa: CASSEQGTGELFF
CDR3nt: TGTGCCAGCAGTGAACAGGGCACCGGGGAGCTGTTTTTT

v_gene: TRBV13
d_gene: .
j_gene: TRBJ1-2
abundance: .
CDR3aa: CASSYVGTNYGYTF
CDR3nt: TGTGCCAGCAGCTACGTCGGAACCAACTATGGCTACACCTTC

v_gene: TRBV2
d_gene: .
j_gene: TRBJ1-5
abundance: .
CDR3aa: CASSPDSRNQPQHF
CDR3nt: TGTGCCAGCAGTCCAGACAGTCGCAATCAGCCCCAGCATTTT

v_gene: TRBV18
d_gene: .
j_gene: TRBJ2-7
abundance: .
CDR3aa: CASNKNTGQRDEQYF
CDR3nt: TGTGCCAGCAACAAAAATACAGGGCAGAGGGACGAGCAGTACTTC

v_gene: TRBV5-4
d_gene: .
j_gene: TRBJ2-7
abundance: .
CDR3aa: CASSSPYNRDEQYF
CDR3nt: TGTGCCAGCAGCTCACCATATAACAGGGATGAGCAGTACTTC

v_gene: TRBV28
d_gene: .
j_gene: TRBJ2-1
abundance: .
CDR3aa: CASSLGESIRFF
CDR3nt: TGTGCCAGCAGTTTGGGGGAGTCGATACGGTTCTTC

v_gene: TRBV28
d_gene: TRBD1
j_gene: TRBJ1-5
abundance: .
CDR3aa: CASSPEDRVNQPQHF
CDR3nt: TGTGCCAGCAGTCCAGAGGACAGGGTGAATCAGCCCCAGCATTTT

v_gene: TRBV5-6
d_gene: .
j_gene: TRBJ1-2
abundance: .
CDR3aa: CASSLIRASQAYGYTF
CDR3nt: TGTGCCAGCAGCTTGATCAGGGCATCCCAGGCCTATGGCTACACCTTC

v_gene: TRBV9
d_gene: .
j_gene: TRBJ1-4
abundance: .
CDR3aa: CASSVVPGWGEKLFF
CDR3nt: TGTGCCAGCAGCGTAGTGCCAGGGTGGGGTGAAAAACTGTTTTTT

v_gene: TRBV18
d_gene: TRBD1
j_gene: TRBJ2-3
abundance: few
CDR3aa: CASSRRGGEVAYTQYF
CDR3nt: TGTGCCAGCTCACGGAGAGGGGGCGAAGTCGCATATACGCAGTATTTT

v_gene: TRBV5-4
d_gene: TRBD2
j_gene: TRBJ2-5
abundance: .
CDR3aa: CASSPGPSGSFETQYF
CDR3nt: TGTGCCAGCAGCCCGGGCCCTAGCGGGAGTTTTGAGACCCAGTACTTC

v_gene: TRBV7-9
d_gene: TRBD1
j_gene: TRBJ2-1
abundance: .
CDR3aa: CASSLAGTGFMDNEQFF
CDR3nt: TGTGCCAGCAGCTTAGCGGGGACAGGGTTTATGGACAATGAGCAGTTCTTC

v_gene: TRBV5-1
d_gene: TRBD1
j_gene: TRBJ2-3
abundance: .
CDR3aa: CASSPEPGQGASLQYF
CDR3nt: TGCGCCAGCAGCCCGGAACCGGGACAGGGGGCCTCGTTGCAGTATTTT

v_gene: TRBV30
d_gene: .
j_gene: TRBJ1-1
abundance: .
CDR3aa: CACPGLAGTEAFF
CDR3nt: TGTGCCTGTCCGGGACTTGCAGGCACTGAAGCTTTCTTT

v_gene: TRBV5-6
d_gene: TRBD1
j_gene: TRBJ2-7
abundance: .
CDR3aa: CASSLTGGSTYEQYF
CDR3nt: TGTGCCAGCAGTCTTACAGGGGGCTCAACCTACGAGCAGTACTTC

v_gene: TRBV6-5
d_gene: TRBD1
j_gene: TRBJ2-7
abundance: .
CDR3aa: CASSQTGGEQYF
CDR3nt: TGTGCCAGCAGCCAGACAGGGGGCGAGCAGTACTTC

v_gene: TRBV7-9
d_gene: TRBD2
j_gene: TRBJ2-6
abundance: .
CDR3aa: CASSLRGAGANVLTF
CDR3nt: TGTGCCAGCAGCTTGCGGGGGGCTGGGGCCAACGTCCTGACTTTC

v_gene: TRBV10-3
d_gene: .
j_gene: TRBJ1-1
abundance: .
CDR3aa: CAISESELKQVRPEAFF
CDR3nt: TGTGCCATCAGTGAGTCGGAACTCAAGCAGGTCAGACCTGAAGCTTTCTTT

v_gene: TRBV5-4
d_gene: TRBD1
j_gene: TRBJ1-6
abundance: .
CDR3aa: CASRRDSNSPLHF
CDR3nt: TGTGCCAGCAGGCGGGACAGTAATTCACCCCTCCACTTT

v_gene: TRBV10-1
d_gene: TRBD1
j_gene: TRBJ1-5
abundance: few
CDR3aa: CASGTGSQPQHF
CDR3nt: TGCGCCAGCGGGACAGGGAGTCAGCCCCAGCATTTT

v_gene: TRBV19
d_gene: TRBD1
j_gene: TRBJ1-5
abundance: .
CDR3aa: CATTRDSSYQPQHF
CDR3nt: TGTGCCACCACGAGGGACAGTTCCTATCAGCCCCAGCATTTT

v_gene: TRBV29-1
d_gene: .
j_gene: TRBJ1-1
abundance: .
CDR3aa: CSALQGLKAFF
CDR3nt: TGCAGCGCCCTACAGGGCTTGAAGGCTTTCTTT

v_gene: TRBV10-1
d_gene: TRBD2
j_gene: TRBJ2-1
abundance: .
CDR3aa: CAIETSGRYNNEQFF
CDR3nt: TGCGCCATAGAGACTAGCGGGAGATACAACAATGAGCAGTTCTTC

v_gene: TRBV10-2
d_gene: TRBD1
j_gene: TRBJ2-3
abundance: .
CDR3aa: CASSRQGAGTDTQYF
CDR3nt: TGCGCCAGCAGCAGACAGGGGGCTGGCACAGATACGCAGTATTTT

v_gene: TRBV9
d_gene: .
j_gene: TRBJ2-2
abundance: .
CDR3aa: CASSVGTGGITGELFF
CDR3nt: TGTGCCAGCAGCGTAGGCACAGGAGGAATCACCGGGGAGCTGTTTTTT

v_gene: TRBV10-3
d_gene: TRBD1
j_gene: TRBJ2-7
abundance: .
CDR3aa: CAISEQKGQVGEQYF
CDR3nt: TGTGCCATCAGTGAGCAAAAGGGACAGGTAGGCGAGCAGTACTTC

v_gene: TRBV13
d_gene: TRBD2
j_gene: TRBJ2-3
abundance: few
CDR3aa: CASSPRGAGEHTDTQYF
CDR3nt: TGTGCCAGCAGTCCTAGGGGAGCGGGGGAGCACACAGATACGCAGTATTTT

v_gene: TRBV6-1
d_gene: TRBD1
j_gene: TRBJ1-1
abundance: .
CDR3aa: CASSEGTGENEAFF
CDR3nt: TGTGCCAGCAGTGAGGGGACAGGCGAGAATGAAGCTTTCTTT

v_gene: TRBV18
d_gene: .
j_gene: TRBJ1-1
abundance: .
CDR3aa: CASSPGGNTEAFF
CDR3nt: TGTGCCAGCTCACCTGGCGGGAACACTGAAGCTTTCTTT

v_gene: TRBV27
d_gene: .
j_gene: TRBJ1-1
abundance: .
CDR3aa: CASSQGDEAFF
CDR3nt: TGTGCCAGCAGTCAGGGTGATGAAGCTTTCTTT

v_gene: TRBV28
d_gene: .
j_gene: TRBJ2-7
abundance: once
CDR3aa: CASSFVGNEQYF
CDR3nt: TGTGCCAGCAGTTTCGTCGGGAACGAGCAGTACTTC

v_gene: TRBV4-1
d_gene: TRBD2
j_gene: TRBJ2-3
abundance: .
CDR3aa: CASSQVFRTSGESVDTQYF
CDR3nt: TGCGCCAGCAGCCAAGTATTCCGCACTAGCGGGGAGTCGGTAGATACGCAGTATTTT

v_gene: TRBV11-2
d_gene: TRBD1
j_gene: TRBJ1-2
abundance: .
CDR3aa: CASSPRRDSNYGYTF
CDR3nt: TGTGCCAGCAGCCCACGAAGGGACAGTAACTATGGCTACACCTTC

v_gene: TRBV7-2
d_gene: .
j_gene: TRBJ2-6
abundance: .
CDR3aa: CASSSQVSGANVLTF
CDR3nt: TGTGCCAGCAGCTCACAGGTCTCTGGGGCCAACGTCCTGACTTTC

v_gene: TRBV6-1
d_gene: .
j_gene: TRBJ1-2
abundance: .
CDR3aa: CASSPYGQNYGYTF
CDR3nt: TGTGCCAGCAGTCCCTACGGACAGAACTATGGCTACACCTTC

v_gene: TRBV15
d_gene: .
j_gene: TRBJ2-3
abundance: .
CDR3aa: CATSPDSRPDTQYF
CDR3nt: TGTGCCACCAGCCCGGACTCCCGACCAGATACGCAGTATTTT

v_gene: TRBV6-5
d_gene: .
j_gene: TRBJ1-1
abundance: .
CDR3aa: CASSYSPDLNTEAFF
CDR3nt: TGTGCCAGCAGTTACTCGCCAGACCTGAACACTGAAGCTTTCTTT

v_gene: TRBV4-1
d_gene: TRBD1
j_gene: TRBJ2-1
abundance: .
CDR3aa: CASSQEKTGYYNEQFF
CDR3nt: TGCGCCAGCAGCCAAGAAAAGACAGGGTACTACAATGAGCAGTTCTTC

v_gene: TRBV27
d_gene: .
j_gene: TRBJ1-2
abundance: .
CDR3aa: CASSLQGNYGYTF
CDR3nt: TGTGCCAGCAGTTTACAGGGGAACTATGGCTACACCTTC

v_gene: TRBV19
d_gene: .
j_gene: TRBJ1-1
abundance: .
CDR3aa: CASSIGETSAEAFF
CDR3nt: TGTGCCAGTAGTATTGGGGAGACGTCCGCTGAAGCTTTCTTT

v_gene: TRBV27
d_gene: .
j_gene: TRBJ1-1
abundance: .
CDR3aa: CASSLGTLNTEAFF
CDR3nt: TGTGCCAGCAGTCTCGGGACGCTGAACACTGAAGCTTTCTTT

v_gene: TRBV9
d_gene: .
j_gene: TRBJ1-5
abundance: once
CDR3aa: CASSVGAGYSNQPQHF
CDR3nt: TGTGCCAGCAGCGTAGGGGCAGGATATAGCAATCAGCCCCAGCATTTT

v_gene: TRBV5-1
d_gene: .
j_gene: TRBJ1-3
abundance: .
CDR3aa: CASSLAVSGNTIYF
CDR3nt: TGCGCCAGCAGCTTGGCCGTCTCTGGAAACACCATATATTTT

v_gene: TRBV10-1
d_gene: .
j_gene: TRBJ1-6
abundance: few
CDR3aa: CASSETLNSPLHF
CDR3nt: TGCGCCAGCAGTGAGACCTTAAATTCACCCCTCCACTTT

v_gene: TRBV4-2
d_gene: TRBD1
j_gene: TRBJ1-6
abundance: .
CDR3aa: CASSQDGQAGSPLHF
CDR3nt: TGTGCCAGCAGCCAAGACGGACAGGCCGGATCACCCCTCCACTTT

v_gene: TRBV30
d_gene: TRBD2
j_gene: TRBJ2-7
abundance: once
CDR3aa: CAWSTSGGSYEQYF
CDR3nt: TGTGCCTGGAGTACCAGCGGGGGGAGCTACGAGCAGTACTTC

v_gene: TRBV5-1
d_gene: TRBD1
j_gene: TRBJ1-1
abundance: .
CDR3aa: CASSARQGANTEAFF
CDR3nt: TGCGCCAGCAGCGCCCGACAGGGGGCGAACACTGAAGCTTTCTTT

v_gene: TRBV14
d_gene: TRBD2
j_gene: TRBJ2-1
abundance: .
CDR3aa: CASSQGLAGGSEQFF
CDR3nt: TGTGCCAGCAGCCAAGGACTAGCGGGAGGAAGTGAGCAGTTCTTC

v_gene: TRBV14
d_gene: TRBD1
j_gene: TRBJ1-1
abundance: .
CDR3aa: CASSPYRTGGLNTEAFF
CDR3nt: TGTGCCAGCAGCCCATACCGGACAGGGGGCCTGAACACTGAAGCTTTCTTT

v_gene: TRBV6-1
d_gene: .
j_gene: TRBJ2-1
abundance: .
CDR3aa: CASRGNFEQFF
CDR3nt: TGTGCCAGCAGGGGAAATTTCGAGCAGTTCTTC

v_gene: TRBV6-1
d_gene: .
j_gene: TRBJ2-1
abundance: .
CDR3aa: CASSEDLGRRFF
CDR3nt: TGTGCCAGCAGTGAAGATTTGGGTCGTCGGTTCTTC

v_gene: TRBV6-4
d_gene: TRBD2
j_gene: TRBJ2-3
abundance: few
CDR3aa: CASSDSVAGGTDTQYF
CDR3nt: TGTGCCAGCAGTGACTCGGTAGCGGGAGGCACAGATACGCAGTATTTT

v_gene: TRBV25-1
d_gene: TRBD1
j_gene: TRBJ1-2
abundance: .
CDR3aa: CASSEPDRDLVDGYTF
CDR3nt: TGTGCCAGCAGTGAGCCCGACAGGGATTTGGTTGATGGCTACACCTTC

v_gene: TRBV5-6
d_gene: .
j_gene: TRBJ1-1
abundance: once
CDR3aa: CASSLEYNTEAFF
CDR3nt: TGTGCCAGCAGCTTGGAGTATAACACTGAAGCTTTCTTT

v_gene: TRBV5-8
d_gene: .
j_gene: TRBJ2-5
abundance: once
CDR3aa: CASSVGATRSQETQYF
CDR3nt: TGTGCCAGCAGCGTGGGGGCGACACGAAGTCAAGAGACCCAGTACTTC

v_gene: TRBV4-2
d_gene: TRBD2
j_gene: TRBJ2-1
abundance: .
CDR3aa: CASSQGAGGSWDEQFF
CDR3nt: TGTGCCAGCAGCCAGGGAGCGGGGGGCTCCTGGGATGAGCAGTTCTTC

v_gene: TRBV4-1
d_gene: TRBD1
j_gene: TRBJ2-7
abundance: .
CDR3aa: CASSQPFRGWYEQYF
CDR3nt: TGCGCCAGCAGCCAACCGTTCAGGGGGTGGTACGAGCAGTACTTC